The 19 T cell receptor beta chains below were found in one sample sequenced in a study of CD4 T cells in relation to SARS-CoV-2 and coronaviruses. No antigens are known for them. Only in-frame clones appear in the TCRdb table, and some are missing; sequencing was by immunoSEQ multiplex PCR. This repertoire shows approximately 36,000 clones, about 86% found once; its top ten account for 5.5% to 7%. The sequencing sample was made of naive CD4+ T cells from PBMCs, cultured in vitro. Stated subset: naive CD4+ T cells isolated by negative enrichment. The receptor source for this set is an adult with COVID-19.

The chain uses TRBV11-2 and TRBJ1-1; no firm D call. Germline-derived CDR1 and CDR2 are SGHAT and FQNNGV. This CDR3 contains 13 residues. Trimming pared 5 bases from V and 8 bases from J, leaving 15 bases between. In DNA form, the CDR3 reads TGTGCCAGCAGCCTACCCGACGGCCTAGAAGCTTTCTTT. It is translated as CASSLPDGLEAFF.

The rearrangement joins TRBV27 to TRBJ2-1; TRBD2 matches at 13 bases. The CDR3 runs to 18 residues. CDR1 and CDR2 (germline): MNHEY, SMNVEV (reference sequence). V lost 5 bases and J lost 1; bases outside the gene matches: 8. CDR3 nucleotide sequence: TGTGCCAGCAGTACCAGGACTAGCGGGAGTATTTCCTACAATGAGCAGTTCTTC. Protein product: CASSTRTSGSISYNEQFF.

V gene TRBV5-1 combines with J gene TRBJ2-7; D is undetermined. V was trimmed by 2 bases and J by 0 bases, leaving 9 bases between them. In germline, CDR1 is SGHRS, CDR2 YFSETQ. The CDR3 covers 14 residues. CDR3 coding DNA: TGCGCCAGCAGCTTTTCGACTGGCTCCTACGAGCAGTACTTC. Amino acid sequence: CASSFSTGSYEQYF.

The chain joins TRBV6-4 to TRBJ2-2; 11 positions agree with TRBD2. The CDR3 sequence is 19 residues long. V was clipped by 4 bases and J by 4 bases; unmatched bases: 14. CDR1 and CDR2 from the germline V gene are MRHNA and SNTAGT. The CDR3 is CASSAPGLAAPGVTGELFF. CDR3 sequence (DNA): TGTGCCAGCAGTGCCCCGGGACTAGCGGCGCCAGGGGTCACCGGGGAGCTGTTTTTT.

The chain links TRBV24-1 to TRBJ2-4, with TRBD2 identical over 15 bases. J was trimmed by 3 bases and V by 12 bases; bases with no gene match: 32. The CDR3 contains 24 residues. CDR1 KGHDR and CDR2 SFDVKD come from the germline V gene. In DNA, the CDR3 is TGTGCCCCTCGGGGACTAGCGGGAGGCACTCCCCTTAGCACCCGTTCTTTTAGCAAAAACATTCAGTACTTC. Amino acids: CAPRGLAGGTPLSTRSFSKNIQYF.

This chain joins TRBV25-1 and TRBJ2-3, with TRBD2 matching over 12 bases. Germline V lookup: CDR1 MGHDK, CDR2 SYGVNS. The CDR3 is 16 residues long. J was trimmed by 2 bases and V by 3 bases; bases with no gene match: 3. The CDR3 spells CASSEWTSGNTDTQYF. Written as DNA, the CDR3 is TGTGCCAGCAGTGAGTGGACTAGCGGGAACACAGATACGCAGTATTTT.

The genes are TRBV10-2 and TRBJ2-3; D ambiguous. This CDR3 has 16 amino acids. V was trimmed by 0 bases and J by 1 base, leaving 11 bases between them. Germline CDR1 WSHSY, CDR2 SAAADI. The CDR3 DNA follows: TGCGCCAGCAGTGAGTCGCTGGGGAAGGGCACAGATACGCAGTATTTT. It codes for CASSESLGKGTDTQYF.

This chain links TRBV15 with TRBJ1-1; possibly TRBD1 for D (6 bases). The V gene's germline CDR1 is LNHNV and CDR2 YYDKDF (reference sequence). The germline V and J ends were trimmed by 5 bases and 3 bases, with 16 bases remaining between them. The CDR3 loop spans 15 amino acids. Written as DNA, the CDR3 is TGTGCCACCAGCGCCGAAACAGGGAGCGACACTGAAGCTTTCTTT. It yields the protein CATSAETGSDTEAFF.

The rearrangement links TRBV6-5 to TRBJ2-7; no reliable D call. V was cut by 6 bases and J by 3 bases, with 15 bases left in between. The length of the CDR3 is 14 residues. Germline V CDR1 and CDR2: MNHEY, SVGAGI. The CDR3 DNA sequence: TGTGCCAGCAGGGATCCGTACGGTCTCTACGAGCAGTACTTC. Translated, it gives CASRDPYGLYEQYF.

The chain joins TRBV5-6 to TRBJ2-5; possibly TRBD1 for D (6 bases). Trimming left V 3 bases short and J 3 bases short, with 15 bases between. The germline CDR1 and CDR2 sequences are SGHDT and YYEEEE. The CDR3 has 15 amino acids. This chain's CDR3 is CASSSLTGREETQYF. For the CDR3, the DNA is TGTGCCAGCAGCTCATTGACAGGACGCGAAGAGACCCAGTACTTC.

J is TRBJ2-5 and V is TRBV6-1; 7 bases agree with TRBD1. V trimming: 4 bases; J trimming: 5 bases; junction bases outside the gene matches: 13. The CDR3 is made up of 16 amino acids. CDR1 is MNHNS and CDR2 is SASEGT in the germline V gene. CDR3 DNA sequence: TGTGCCAGCAGTGCTCACTTTGGGGACAGATGGGAGACCCAGTACTTC. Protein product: CASSAHFGDRWETQYF.

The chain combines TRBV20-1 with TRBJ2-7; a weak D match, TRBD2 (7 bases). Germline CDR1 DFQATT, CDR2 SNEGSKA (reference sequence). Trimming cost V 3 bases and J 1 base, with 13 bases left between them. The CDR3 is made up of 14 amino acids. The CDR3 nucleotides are TGCAGTGCTAGTCGGGGGGCAGGGTCCTACGAGCAGTACTTC. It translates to CSASRGAGSYEQYF.

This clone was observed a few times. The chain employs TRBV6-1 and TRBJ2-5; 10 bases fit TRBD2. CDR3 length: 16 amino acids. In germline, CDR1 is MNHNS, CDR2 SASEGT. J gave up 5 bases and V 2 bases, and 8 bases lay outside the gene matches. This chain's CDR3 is CASSELAASGSETQYF. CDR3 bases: TGTGCCAGCAGTGAACTGGCGGCTAGCGGGAGTGAGACCCAGTACTTC.

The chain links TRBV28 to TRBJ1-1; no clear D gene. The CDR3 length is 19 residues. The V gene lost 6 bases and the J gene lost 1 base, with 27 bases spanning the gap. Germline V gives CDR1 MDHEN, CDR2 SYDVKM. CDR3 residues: CASRAPTFFAPNRNTEAFF. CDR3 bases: TGTGCCAGCAGGGCCCCCACCTTTTTTGCCCCCAATCGGAACACTGAAGCTTTCTTT.

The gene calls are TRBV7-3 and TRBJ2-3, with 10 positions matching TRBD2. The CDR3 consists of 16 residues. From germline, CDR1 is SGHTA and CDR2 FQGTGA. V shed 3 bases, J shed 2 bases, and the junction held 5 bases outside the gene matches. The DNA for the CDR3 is TGTGCCAGCAGCTTCGGAGCGGGAGGGCCCACAGATACGCAGTATTTT. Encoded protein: CASSFGAGGPTDTQYF.

CDR3 sequence (DNA): TGTGCCTGGGGAGGAGGGGGCCATAATTCACCCCTCCACTTT. Encoded protein: CAWGGGGHNSPLHF. The J gene is TRBJ1-6, the V gene TRBV30, with TRBD1 matching over 7 bases. The CDR3 is 14 residues long. Germline CDR1 and CDR2: GTSNPN and SVGIG (reference sequence). V lost 5 bases, J lost 5 bases, and 6 bases stayed unmatched.

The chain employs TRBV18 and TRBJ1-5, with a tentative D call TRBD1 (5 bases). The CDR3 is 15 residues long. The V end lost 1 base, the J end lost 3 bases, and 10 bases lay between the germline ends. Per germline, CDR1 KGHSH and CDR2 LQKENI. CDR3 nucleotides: TGTGCCAGCTCACCACTAGACAGTCCCAATCAGCCCCAGCATTTT. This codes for CASSPLDSPNQPQHF.

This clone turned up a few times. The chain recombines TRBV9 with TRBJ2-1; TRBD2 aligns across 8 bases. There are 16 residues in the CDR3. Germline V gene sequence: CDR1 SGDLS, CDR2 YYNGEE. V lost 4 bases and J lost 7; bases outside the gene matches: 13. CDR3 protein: CASSPRAGVPGNEQFF. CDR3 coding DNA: TGTGCCAGCAGCCCACGAGCGGGAGTACCGGGGAATGAGCAGTTCTTC. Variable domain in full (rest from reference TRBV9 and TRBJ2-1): DSGVTQTPKHLITATGQRVTLRCSPRSGDLSVYWYQQSLDQGLQFLIQYYNGEERAKGNILERFSAQQFPDLHSELNLSSLELGDSALYFCASSPRAGVPGNEQFFGPGTRLTVL.

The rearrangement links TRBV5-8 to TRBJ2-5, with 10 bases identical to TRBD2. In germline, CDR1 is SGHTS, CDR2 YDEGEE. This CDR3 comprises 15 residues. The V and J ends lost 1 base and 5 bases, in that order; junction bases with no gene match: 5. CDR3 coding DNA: TGTGCCAGCAGCTTGAGAACTAGCGGGAAGGAGACCCAGTACTTC. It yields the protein CASSLRTSGKETQYF.